This T cell receptor beta chain was observed in a study of PD-1 blockade in mismatch repair-deficient tumors. The CDR3 totals 14 residues. Between the trimmed V and J ends, which lost 5 bases and 6 bases, there was a span of 17 bases. Germline CDR1 and CDR2: SEHNR and FQNEAQ (reference sequence). Repertoires were generated with immunoSEQ multiplex PCR, while TCRdb's copy carries only in-frame clones and drops some. Counted here are 80,000 to 130,000 clones, over 65% occurring once; the ten biggest clones make up approximately 6.7%. The V gene is TRBV7-9, the J gene TRBJ2-7; a weak D match, TRBD1 (5 bases). The sample was peripheral blood, taken approximately 36 weeks after starting pembrolizumab. The source of this sequence is an adult with mismatch repair-deficient cancer. CDR3 in DNA: TGTGCCAGCAGCCCCCAGGGCCGAGGTACCGAGCAGTACTTC. As protein: CASSPQGRGTEQYF. The whole variable domain, remainder taken from reference TRBV7-9 and TRBJ2-7, is DTGVSQNPRHKITKRGQNVTFRCDPISEHNRLYWYRQTLGQGPEFLTYFQNEAQLEKSRLLSDRFSAERPKGSFSTLEIQRTEQGDSAMYLCASSPQGRGTEQYFGPGTRLTVT.